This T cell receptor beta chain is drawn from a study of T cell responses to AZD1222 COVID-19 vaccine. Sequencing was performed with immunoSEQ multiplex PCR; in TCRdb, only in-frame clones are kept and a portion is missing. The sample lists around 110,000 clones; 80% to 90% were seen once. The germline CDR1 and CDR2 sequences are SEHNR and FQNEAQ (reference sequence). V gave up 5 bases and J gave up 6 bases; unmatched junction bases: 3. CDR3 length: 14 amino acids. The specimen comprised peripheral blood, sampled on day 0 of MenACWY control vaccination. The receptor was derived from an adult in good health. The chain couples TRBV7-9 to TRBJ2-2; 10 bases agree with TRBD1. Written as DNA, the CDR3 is TGTGCCAGCAGCGGGGACAGGGGCGCCGGGGAGCTGTTTTTT. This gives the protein CASSGDRGAGELFF.